Below are 2 T cell receptor beta chains sequenced from a single sample in a study of blood T cell repertoires in COVID-19. TCRdb's copy holds only in-frame clones and misses some; the assay was immunoSEQ multiplex PCR. The sample holds 250,000 to 400,000 clones; around 86% are singletons and the top ten take 1%. The sequenced sample consisted of peripheral blood. The receptors stem from a man in his fifties or sixties with active or convalescent COVID-19.

The rearrangement uses TRBV5-1 and TRBJ2-5; 14 bases fit TRBD2. The CDR3 spans 18 residues. J was trimmed by 5 bases and V by 4 bases; bases with no gene match: 13. Per the germline V gene, CDR1 is SGHRS and CDR2 is YFSETQ. As DNA, the CDR3 is TGCGCCAGCAGCCCGGGGACTAGCGGGAGCAAAAAATGGGAGACCCAGTACTTC. The encoded protein is CASSPGTSGSKKWETQYF. Drawing the rest from reference TRBV5-1 and TRBJ2-5, the complete variable domain is KAGVTQTPRYLIKTRGQQVTLSCSPISGHRSVSWYQQTPGQGLQFLFEYFSETQRNKGNFPGRFSGRQFSNSRSEMNVSTLELGDSALYLCASSPGTSGSKKWETQYFGPGTRLLVL.

The CDR3 bases are TGCGCCAGCAGCCAAGTAATACTACAGGACGAAGCTTTCTTT. Translation: CASSQVILQDEAFF. This sequence joins TRBV4-3 and TRBJ1-1, with D possibly matching TRBD1 (5 bases). Trimming left V 1 base short and J 8 bases short, with 14 bases between. Germline CDR1 is LGHNA and CDR2 is YSLEER. CDR3 length: 14 amino acids.